A single T cell receptor (beta chain) is shown here with its context. TCR beta VDJ and CDR3 were profiled, and genomic DNA was the template. TCRdb re-analysed the reads in MiXCR, keeping a single row per CDR3 protein. The sample has more than 250,000 distinct CDR3 sequences, around 60% seen once; the top ten hold roughly 8%. Germline trimming cut 3 bases from V and 6 bases from J; bases unmatched to any gene: 8. The germline V gene has CDR1 SQVTM and CDR2 ANQGSEA. The CDR3 spans 14 residues. This sample was included in a study of CD8+CD57+ T cells in acquired aplastic anemia. The source is a human donor with severe aplastic anemia or a healthy control (not recorded which). The chain links TRBV29-1 to TRBJ2-1; 7 bases map to TRBD1. Sequencing used sorted CD4+, CD8+, or CD8+CD57+ T cells (not recorded which) from PBMCs. DNA for the CDR3: TGCAGCGTTGAGACCGGGACAGCGAGCAATGAGCAGTTCTTC. It yields the protein CSVETGTASNEQFF.